This passage covers 19 T cell receptor beta chains from one sample sequenced in a study of cytomegalovirus exposure and HLA in healthy donors. Vbeta (60) and Jbeta (13) primers were used in the PCR. The data were produced by immunoSEQ multiplex PCR, yet TCRdb's version contains in-frame clones alone and is incomplete. The data show about 100,000 clones, more than 70% seen once. Sequencing used PBMCs. These receptors were obtained from a man aged 30 to 39 in good health and CMV-seronegative.

V is TRBV6-1 and J is TRBJ2-5, with no clear D. Looked up from germline, CDR1 is MNHNS and CDR2 is SASEGT. V shed 1 base and J shed 5 bases, with 8 bases lying between them. This CDR3 contains 13 residues. CDR3 loop: CASSEGLMETQYF. In DNA form, the CDR3 reads TGTGCCAGCAGTGAAGGGCTGATGGAGACCCAGTACTTC.

The chain is built from TRBV19 and TRBJ2-7; weak D call: TRBD1 (5 bases). The germline V gene encodes CDR1 LNHDA and CDR2 SQIVND (reference sequence). The CDR3 sequence is 14 residues long. V lost 5 bases and J lost 3, with 14 bases in between. The CDR3 here is CASSWAQGSYEQYF. The CDR3 DNA follows: TGTGCCAGTAGTTGGGCGCAGGGCAGCTACGAGCAGTACTTC.

This chain links TRBV4-2 with TRBJ1-1, with D uncertain. In germline, CDR1 is LGHNA, CDR2 YNFKEQ. Trimming stripped 4 bases from V and 1 base from J, with 13 bases between. CDR3 length equals 15 residues. CDR3 nucleotide sequence: TGTGCCAGCAGCCGGGAGGCGTCAGGGAACACTGAAGCTTTCTTT. This codes for CASSREASGNTEAFF.

CDR3 in amino acids: CASSLGPGLYEQYF. CDR3 nucleotide sequence: TGTGCCAGCAGCTTAGGTCCGGGACTGTACGAGCAGTACTTC. This sequence joins TRBV7-9 and TRBJ2-7; D is perhaps TRBD2 (6 bases). CDR1 and CDR2 (germline): SEHNR, FQNEAQ (reference sequence). Deletions cut 1 base from V and 4 bases from J, with 11 bases between. This CDR3 is 14 amino acids long.

The chain is built from TRBV27 and TRBJ2-3; D call uncertain. Germline-derived CDR1 and CDR2 are MNHEY and SMNVEV (reference sequence). Trimming cost V 2 bases and J 1 base, with 4 bases left between them. The CDR3 loop spans 13 amino acids. CDR3 loop: CASSLTGTDTQYF. CDR3 nucleotide sequence: TGTGCCAGCAGTTTAACAGGCACAGATACGCAGTATTTT.

The CDR3 region has the DNA TGTGCCAGCAGCCCGACTAGCGGGACGTCTCTCGAGCAGTACTTC. This encodes CASSPTSGTSLEQYF. The genes are TRBV7-2 and TRBJ2-7; 11 nucleotides line up with TRBD2. The V gene's germline CDR1 is SGHTA and CDR2 FQGNSA. The CDR3 is made up of 15 amino acids. Trimming removed 5 bases from V and 6 bases from J; junction bases left unmatched: 9.

J is TRBJ2-7 and V is TRBV28; a possible D gene is TRBD1 (5 bases). Germline values: CDR1 MDHEN, CDR2 SYDVKM. This CDR3 region has 13 residues. Between the trimmed V and J ends, which lost 1 base and 4 bases, there was a span of 8 bases. This CDR3 is CASSLFSGYEQYF. The CDR3 DNA is TGTGCCAGCAGTTTATTTTCAGGGTACGAGCAGTACTTC.

The V call is TRBV27, the J call TRBJ1-1; perhaps TRBD1 as D (5 bases). Germline values: CDR1 MNHEY, CDR2 SMNVEV (reference sequence). The CDR3 length is 14 residues. V was clipped by 3 bases and J by 1 base, with 9 bases between them. The CDR3, as DNA: TGTGCCAGCAGTTTCCTCGGGGGGAACACTGAAGCTTTCTTT. Its protein product is CASSFLGGNTEAFF.

This chain uses TRBV10-1 with TRBJ1-4; no definite D call. The V and J ends lost 3 bases and 0 bases respectively, with 14 bases between them. Looked up from germline, CDR1 is WNHNN and CDR2 is SYGVQD (reference sequence). The CDR3 length is 17 residues. The CDR3 nucleotides are TGCGCCAGCAGTGATGGGCACGGCCGTGCAACTAATGAAAAACTGTTTTTT. The encoded protein is CASSDGHGRATNEKLFF.

The CDR3 here is CASSLRPGMNTEAFF. CDR3 coding DNA: TGCGCCAGCAGCTTGCGTCCGGGGATGAACACTGAAGCTTTCTTT. The chain links TRBV5-1 to TRBJ1-1; no clear D. Per germline, CDR1 SGHRS and CDR2 YFSETQ. The V and J ends lost 1 base and 0 bases respectively, with 10 bases between them. This CDR3 has 15 amino acids.

The chain couples TRBV4-3 to TRBJ2-2; tentative D call: TRBD2 (6 bases). This CDR3 comprises 14 residues. CDR1 and CDR2 from the germline V gene are LGHNA and YSLEER. Trimming left V 0 bases short and J 6 bases short, with 8 bases between. CDR3 DNA sequence: TGCGCCAGCAGCCAAGATGGGGGGTCCGGGGAGCTGTTTTTT. This gives the protein CASSQDGGSGELFF.

The V and J genes are TRBV15 and TRBJ2-7, with 10 bases lining up with TRBD1. This CDR3 comprises 16 residues. V trimming: 5 bases; J trimming: 9 bases; junction bases outside the gene matches: 16. From germline, CDR1 is LNHNV and CDR2 YYDKDF (reference sequence). CDR3 amino acids: CATSFPAGTGDIAQYF. CDR3 DNA: TGTGCCACCAGCTTCCCGGCCGGGACAGGGGATATCGCGCAGTACTTC.

The chain couples TRBV28 to TRBJ2-5, with D uncertain. CDR3 length: 14 amino acids. Per the germline V gene, CDR1 is MDHEN and CDR2 is SYDVKM. Trimming took 2 bases from V and 1 from J, leaving 8 bases between them. The CDR3 loop is CASSLPLVQETQYF. The DNA for the CDR3 is TGTGCCAGCAGTTTACCCCTAGTCCAAGAGACCCAGTACTTC.

The chain has TRBV6-5 and TRBJ2-7; 11 nucleotides agree with TRBD2. After removal of 7 bases from V and 4 bases from J, the junction contained 3 bases not matched to a gene. CDR1 and CDR2 from the germline V gene are MNHEY and SVGAGI. This CDR3 has 13 amino acids. The CDR3 nucleotides read TGTGCCAGCACGCTAGCGGGGGGATACGAGCAGTACTTC. This sequence encodes CASTLAGGYEQYF.

V gene TRBV6-5 combines with J gene TRBJ2-5; the D gene is possibly TRBD1 (6 bases). Germline CDR1 and CDR2: MNHEY and SVGAGI. V lost 9 bases, J lost 1 base, and 15 bases lay in between. This CDR3 is built from 14 residues. The CDR3 protein is CASRAWTAQETQYF. CDR3 DNA: TGTGCCAGTAGGGCCTGGACAGCCCAAGAGACCCAGTACTTC.

J is TRBJ2-5 and V is TRBV5-1; D possibly corresponds to TRBD2 (5 bases). The CDR3 has 15 residues. V lost 0 bases and J lost 1, with 10 bases in between. Germline CDR1 and CDR2: SGHRS and YFSETQ. The CDR3 region has the DNA TGCGCCAGCAGCTTGGGCGGGCAGGTCCAAGAGACCCAGTACTTC. Amino acids: CASSLGGQVQETQYF.

The chain combines TRBV28 with TRBJ2-2; 10 nucleotides align to TRBD1. This CDR3 contains 15 residues. From germline, CDR1 is MDHEN and CDR2 SYDVKM. J lost 4 bases, V lost 3 bases, and 2 bases had no gene match. The CDR3 loop is CASSFRTGGTGELFF. CDR3 DNA: TGTGCCAGCAGTTTCAGGACAGGGGGCACCGGGGAGCTGTTTTTT.

This clone has a handful of counts. The rearrangement joins TRBV4-1 to TRBJ1-5, with D possibly being TRBD1 (5 bases). Deletions cut 0 bases from V and 3 bases from J, with 9 bases between. CDR1 is MGHRA and CDR2 is YSYEKL in the germline V gene. The CDR3 runs 15 residues. CDR3 loop: CASSQDPRDNQPQHF. DNA for the CDR3: TGCGCCAGCAGCCAAGATCCCAGGGACAATCAGCCCCAGCATTTT.

V and J are TRBV7-6 and TRBJ2-1; 9 nucleotides line up with TRBD1. V lost 5 bases and J lost 5; bases outside the gene matches: 7. The CDR3 extends over 15 amino acids. Germline V lookup: CDR1 SGHVS, CDR2 FNYEAQ. The chain's CDR3 is CASSRRTGVNNEQFF. CDR3 sequence (DNA): TGTGCCAGCAGCAGGAGGACAGGGGTGAACAATGAGCAGTTCTTC. The variable domain in full, with the rest retrieved from reference TRBV7-6 and TRBJ2-1, is GAGVSQSPRYKVTKRGQDVALRCDPISGHVSLYWYRQALGQGPEFLTYFNYEAQQDKSGLPNDRFSAERPEGSISTLTIQRTEQRDSAMYRCASSRRTGVNNEQFFGPGTRLTVL.